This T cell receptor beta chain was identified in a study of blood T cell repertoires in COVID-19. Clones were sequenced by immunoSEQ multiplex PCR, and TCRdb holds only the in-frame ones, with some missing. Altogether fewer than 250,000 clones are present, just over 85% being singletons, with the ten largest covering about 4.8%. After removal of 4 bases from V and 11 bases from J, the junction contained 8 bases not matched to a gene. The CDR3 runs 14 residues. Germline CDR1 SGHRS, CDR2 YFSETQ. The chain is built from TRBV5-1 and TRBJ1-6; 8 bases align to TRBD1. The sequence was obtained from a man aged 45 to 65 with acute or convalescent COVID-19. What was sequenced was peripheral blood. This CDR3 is CASSADREKAPLHF. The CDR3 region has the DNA TGCGCCAGCAGCGCGGACAGGGAAAAGGCACCCCTCCACTTT.